This T cell receptor beta chain was captured in a study of T cell responses to AZD1222 COVID-19 vaccine. The study, taken as a whole, reports: Variant regions that are unmutated are reportedly the target of nearly half of spike-specific TCRs.

Details on this clone: Antigen unknown.

Clones were read by immunoSEQ multiplex PCR, and TCRdb kept only the in-frame ones, dropping some. The data show roughly 70,000 clones, 60% to 85% seen once. The sample here was peripheral blood, taken on day 0 of MenACWY control vaccination. The clonotype originates from an adult in good health.

The CDR3 DNA is TGTGCCAGTAGTTCTATCCGGGATGACACTGAAGCTTTCTTT. Translating gives CASSSIRDDTEAFF. The chain carries TRBV19 and TRBJ1-1, with unresolved D. Trimming left V 5 bases short and J 3 bases short, with 13 bases between. Germline V gene sequence: CDR1 LNHDA, CDR2 SQIVND (reference sequence). This CDR3 comprises 14 residues.